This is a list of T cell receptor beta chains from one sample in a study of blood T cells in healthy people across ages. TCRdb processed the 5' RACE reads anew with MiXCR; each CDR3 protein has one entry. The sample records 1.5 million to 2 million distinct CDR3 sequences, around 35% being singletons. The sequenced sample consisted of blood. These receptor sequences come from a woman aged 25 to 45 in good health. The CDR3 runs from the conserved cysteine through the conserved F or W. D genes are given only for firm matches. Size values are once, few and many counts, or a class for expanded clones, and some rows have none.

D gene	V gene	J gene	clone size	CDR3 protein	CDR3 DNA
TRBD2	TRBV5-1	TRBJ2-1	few	CASSSLAGGPSNEQFF	TGCGCCAGCAGCTCATTAGCGGGAGGGCCTTCCAATGAGCAGTTCTTC
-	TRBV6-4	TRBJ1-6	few	CASSDSLNSPLHF	TGTGCCAGCAGTGACTCACTAAATTCACCCCTCCACTTT
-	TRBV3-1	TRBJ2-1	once	CAGSQDLVLGDWRRSEQFF	TGTGCCGGCAGCCAAGATCTTGTGTTAGGGGACTGGCGGCGCAGTGAGCAGTTCTTC
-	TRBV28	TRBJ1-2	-	CASSFREGGGGYTF	TGTGCCAGCAGTTTCCGGGAGGGAGGGGGTGGCTACACCTTC
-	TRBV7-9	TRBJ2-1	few	CASSLEYGNEQFF	TGTGCCAGCAGCTTAGAATATGGCAATGAGCAGTTCTTC
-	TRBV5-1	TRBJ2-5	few	CASSASYQETQYF	TGCGCCAGCAGCGCGTCGTACCAAGAGACCCAGTACTTC
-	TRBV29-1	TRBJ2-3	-	CSVHEGTDTQYF	TGCAGCGTTCACGAGGGGACAGATACGCAGTATTTT
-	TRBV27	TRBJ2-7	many	CASSSRGTYEQYF	TGTGCCAGCAGCTCCCGGGGGACCTACGAGCAGTACTTC
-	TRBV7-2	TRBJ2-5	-	CASSPSAGETQYF	TGTGCCAGCAGCCCCTCGGCCGGGGAGACCCAGTACTTC
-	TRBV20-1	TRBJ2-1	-	CSAAEASNEQFF	TGCAGTGCTGCAGAAGCCTCCAATGAGCAGTTCTTC
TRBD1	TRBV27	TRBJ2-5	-	CASSSYRGTVETQYF	TGTGCCAGCAGTTCCTACAGGGGGACTGTGGAGACCCAGTACTTC
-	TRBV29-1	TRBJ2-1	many	CSAEYSNEQFF	TGCAGCGCCGAGTATAGCAATGAGCAGTTCTTC
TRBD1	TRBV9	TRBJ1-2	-	CASSPDRVGYGYTF	TGTGCCAGCAGCCCGGACAGGGTAGGGTATGGCTACACCTTC
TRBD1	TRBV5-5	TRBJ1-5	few	CASRLGTGANQPQHF	TGTGCCAGCAGATTGGGGACAGGGGCCAATCAGCCCCAGCATTTT
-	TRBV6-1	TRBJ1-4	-	CASMVNEKLFF	TGTGCCAGCATGGTTAATGAAAAACTGTTTTTT
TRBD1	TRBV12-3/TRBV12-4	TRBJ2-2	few	CASSRPWTGSTGELFF	TGTGCCAGCAGTAGACCTTGGACAGGGAGCACCGGGGAGCTGTTTTTT
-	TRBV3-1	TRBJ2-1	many	CASSQASGYEQFF	TGTGCCAGCAGCCAAGCCTCTGGGTACGAGCAGTTCTTC
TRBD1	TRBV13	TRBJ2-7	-	CASSSTTGQPEQYF	TGTGCCAGCAGCTCAACTACGGGACAGCCTGAGCAGTACTTC
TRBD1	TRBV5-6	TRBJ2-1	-	CASSLWAQGSSYNEQFF	TGTGCCAGCAGCTTGTGGGCACAGGGGAGCTCCTACAATGAGCAGTTCTTC
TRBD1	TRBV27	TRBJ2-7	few	CASSLVGGQGINERYF	TGTGCCAGCAGTCTCGTGGGGGGACAGGGTATCAACGAGCGGTACTTC
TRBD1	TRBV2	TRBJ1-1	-	CVSRGLTGTEAFF	TGTGTCAGCAGGGGACTGACAGGGACTGAAGCTTTCTTT
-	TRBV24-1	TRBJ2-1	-	CATSPNPTTYNEQFF	TGTGCCACCAGCCCTAATCCCACAACCTACAATGAGCAGTTCTTC
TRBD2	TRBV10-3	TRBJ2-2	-	CATCWASGSAGELFF	TGTGCCACCTGCTGGGCTAGCGGGAGTGCCGGGGAGCTGTTTTTT
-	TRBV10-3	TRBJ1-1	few	CAISEAGGGTEAFF	TGTGCCATCAGTGAGGCTGGGGGAGGCACTGAAGCTTTCTTT
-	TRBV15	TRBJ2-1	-	CATSRVKRSNEQFF	TGTGCCACCAGCAGAGTCAAGCGGTCCAATGAGCAGTTCTTC
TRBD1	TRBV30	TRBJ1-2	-	CAWSPRDREAGYTF	TGTGCCTGGAGTCCCCGGGACAGGGAAGCTGGCTACACCTTC
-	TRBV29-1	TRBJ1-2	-	CSDAGYTF	TGCAGCGACGCAGGCTACACCTTC
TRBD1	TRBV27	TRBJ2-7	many	CASSFTGGSHEQYF	TGTGCCAGCAGCTTTACAGGGGGGTCCCACGAGCAGTACTTC
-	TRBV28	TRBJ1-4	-	CASSRTTVSTNEKLFF	TGTGCCAGCAGTCGCACAACGGTTTCAACTAATGAAAAACTGTTTTTT
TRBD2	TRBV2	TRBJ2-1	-	CASSRMRLAGGYNEQFF	TGTGCCAGCAGTCGAATGCGGCTAGCGGGGGGCTACAATGAGCAGTTCTTC
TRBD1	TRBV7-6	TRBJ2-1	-	CASSLGLQGSSYNEQFF	TGTGCCAGCAGCTTGGGGCTACAGGGGAGCTCCTACAATGAGCAGTTCTTC
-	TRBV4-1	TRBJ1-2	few	CAGSWGSISGYTF	TGCGCCGGTTCATGGGGCTCGATATCGGGCTACACCTTC
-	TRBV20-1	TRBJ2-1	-	CSANRGPSYNEQFF	TGCAGTGCGAATCGGGGACCGTCCTACAATGAGCAGTTCTTC
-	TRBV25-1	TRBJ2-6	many	CASSRVGANVLTF	TGTGCCAGCAGTCGCGTGGGGGCCAACGTCCTGACTTTC
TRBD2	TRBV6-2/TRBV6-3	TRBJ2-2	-	CASSYVLAGVWTGELFF	TGTGCCAGCAGTTACGTCCTAGCGGGAGTTTGGACCGGGGAGCTGTTTTTT
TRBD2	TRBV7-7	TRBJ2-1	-	CASSSSGGAINEQFF	TGTGCCAGCAGCTCTAGCGGGGGGGCCATCAATGAGCAGTTCTTC
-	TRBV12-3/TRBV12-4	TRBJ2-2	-	CASSFVEGELFF	TGTGCCAGCAGTTTTGTGGAGGGGGAGCTGTTTTTT
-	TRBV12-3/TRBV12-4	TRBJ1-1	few	CASSLGQGWTEAFF	TGTGCCAGCAGTTTAGGGCAGGGTTGGACTGAAGCTTTCTTT
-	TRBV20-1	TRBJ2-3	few	CSARDWGGSTDTQYF	TGCAGTGCTAGAGATTGGGGCGGGAGCACAGATACGCAGTATTTT